This TCR beta chain is drawn from a study of T-cell memory formation after mild COVID-19. TCRdb re-analysed the 5' RACE reads in MiXCR, keeping a single row per CDR3 protein. The profile shows some 410,000 distinct CDR3 sequences, 20% to 25% of them singletons. There are 15 residues in the CDR3. V was trimmed by 1 base and J by 7 bases, leaving 16 bases between them. Germline CDR1 reads MGHRA; CDR2 reads YSYEKL. The chain couples TRBV4-1 to TRBJ1-2; possible D gene TRBD1, 5 bases. The receptor comes from an adult woman who had mild COVID-19 (a few samples of this study predate the infection). Cell type and time point are not known. The specimen sequenced was PBMCs or a T cell subset sorted from them (not recorded which). The CDR3 bases are TGCGCCAGCAGCCAAGGGGGGGGATTGAGTGGTGGCTACACCTTC. It specifies CASSQGGGLSGGYTF.